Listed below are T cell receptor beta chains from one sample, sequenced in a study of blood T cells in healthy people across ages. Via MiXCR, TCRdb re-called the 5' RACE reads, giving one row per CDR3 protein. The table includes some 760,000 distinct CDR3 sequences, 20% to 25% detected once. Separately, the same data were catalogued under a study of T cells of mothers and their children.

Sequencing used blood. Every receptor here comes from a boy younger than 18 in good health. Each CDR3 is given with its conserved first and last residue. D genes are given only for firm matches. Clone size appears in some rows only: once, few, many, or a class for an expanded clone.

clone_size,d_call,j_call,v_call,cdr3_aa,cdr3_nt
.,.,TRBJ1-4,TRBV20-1,CSARVLGQDHEKLFF,TGCAGTGCTAGAGTATTGGGCCAGGACCATGAAAAACTGTTTTTT
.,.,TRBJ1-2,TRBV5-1,CASSLEALNYGYTF,TGCGCCAGCAGCTTAGAAGCTCTGAACTATGGCTACACCTTC
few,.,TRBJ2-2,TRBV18,CASSPPRGTGELFF,TGTGCCAGCTCACCACCGAGGGGCACCGGGGAGCTGTTTTTT
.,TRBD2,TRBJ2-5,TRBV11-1,CASSSRDYPRETQYF,TGTGCCAGCAGCTCTCGGGACTACCCACGGGAGACCCAGTACTTC
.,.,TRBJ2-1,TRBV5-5,CASSLGPEWAEQFF,TGTGCCAGCAGCCTCGGACCCGAATGGGCTGAGCAGTTCTTC
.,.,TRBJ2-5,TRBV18,CASSPGGRGWETQYF,TGTGCCAGCTCACCAGGCGGCAGGGGATGGGAGACCCAGTACTTC
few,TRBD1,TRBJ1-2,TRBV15,CATSRDRVYGYTF,TGTGCCACCAGCAGGGACAGGGTCTATGGCTACACCTTC
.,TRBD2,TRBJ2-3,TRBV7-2,CASTDYSGGTTDTQYF,TGTGCCAGCACCGATTATAGCGGGGGGACCACAGATACGCAGTATTTT
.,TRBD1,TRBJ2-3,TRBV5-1,CASSLVGTGGTDTQYF,TGCGCCAGCAGCTTGGTAGGGACAGGTGGCACAGATACGCAGTATTTT
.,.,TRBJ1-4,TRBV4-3,CASSPPGSPEKLFF,TGCGCCAGCAGCCCGCCGGGATCCCCGGAGAAACTGTTTTTT
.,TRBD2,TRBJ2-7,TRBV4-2,CASSQVLAGGNYEQYF,TGTGCCAGCAGCCAAGTACTAGCGGGGGGTAACTACGAGCAGTACTTC
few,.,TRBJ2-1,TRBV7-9,CASSSQNPRDNEQFF,TGTGCCAGCAGCTCACAGAACCCGCGGGACAATGAGCAGTTCTTC
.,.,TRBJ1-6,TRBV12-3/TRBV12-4,CASSLSRTAYNSLLHF,TGTGCCAGCAGTTTAAGTAGGACAGCGTATAATTCACTCCTCCACTTT
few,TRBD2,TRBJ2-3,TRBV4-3,CASSQESGERWGPDTQYF,TGCGCCAGCAGCCAAGAAAGCGGGGAGCGGTGGGGACCGGATACGCAGTATTTT
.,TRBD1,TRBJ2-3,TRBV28,CASSLPGTVTDTQYF,TGTGCCAGCAGCCTCCCGGGGACAGTCACAGATACGCAGTATTTT
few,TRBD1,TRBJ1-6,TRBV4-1,CASSQDPGQGGSPLHF,TGCGCCAGCAGCCAAGACCCCGGGCAGGGGGGCTCACCCCTCCACTTT
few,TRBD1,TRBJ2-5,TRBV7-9,CASSHIGQGIGETQYF,TGTGCCAGCAGTCACATAGGACAGGGGATCGGGGAGACCCAGTACTTC
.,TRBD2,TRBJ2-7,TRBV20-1,CSASRTSGSYEQYF,TGCAGTGCTTCACGGACTAGCGGGAGTTACGAGCAGTACTTC
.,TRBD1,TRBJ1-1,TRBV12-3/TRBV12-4,CASSRTGARTEAFF,TGTGCCAGCAGTCGGACAGGGGCACGCACTGAAGCTTTCTTT
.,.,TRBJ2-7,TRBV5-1,CASSLLTGITREQYF,TGCGCCAGCAGCCTACTGACCGGGATCACGAGGGAGCAGTACTTC
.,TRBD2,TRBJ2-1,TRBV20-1,CSARGGTSDIEQFF,TGCAGTGCTAGAGGGGGAACTAGCGATATTGAGCAGTTCTTC
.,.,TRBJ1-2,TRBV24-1,CATSDEQGVGGYTF,TGTGCCACCAGTGACGAACAGGGAGTTGGTGGCTACACCTTC
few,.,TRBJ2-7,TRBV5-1,CASSFGLHYEQYF,TGCGCCAGCAGCTTTGGACTACACTACGAGCAGTACTTC
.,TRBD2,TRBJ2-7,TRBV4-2,CASSQANREGEQYF,TGTGCCAGCAGCCAAGCTAATAGGGAGGGCGAGCAGTACTTC
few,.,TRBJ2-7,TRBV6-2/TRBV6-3,CASTGTIWGEQYF,TGTGCCAGCACGGGGACAATTTGGGGCGAGCAGTACTTC
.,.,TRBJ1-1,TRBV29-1,CSVGGDGGLMNTEAFF,TGCAGCGTGGGGGGTGACGGGGGACTAATGAACACTGAAGCTTTCTTT
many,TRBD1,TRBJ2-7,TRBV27,CASSPGTGGEQYF,TGTGCCAGCTCACCCGGGACAGGGGGCGAGCAGTACTTC
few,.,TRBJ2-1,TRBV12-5,CASGLATTAALGYNEQFF,TGTGCTAGTGGTTTGGCGACGACAGCCGCATTGGGATACAATGAGCAGTTCTTC
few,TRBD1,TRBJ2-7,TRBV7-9,CASSLRDRVWNEQYF,TGTGCCAGCAGCTTAAGGGACAGGGTTTGGAACGAGCAGTACTTC